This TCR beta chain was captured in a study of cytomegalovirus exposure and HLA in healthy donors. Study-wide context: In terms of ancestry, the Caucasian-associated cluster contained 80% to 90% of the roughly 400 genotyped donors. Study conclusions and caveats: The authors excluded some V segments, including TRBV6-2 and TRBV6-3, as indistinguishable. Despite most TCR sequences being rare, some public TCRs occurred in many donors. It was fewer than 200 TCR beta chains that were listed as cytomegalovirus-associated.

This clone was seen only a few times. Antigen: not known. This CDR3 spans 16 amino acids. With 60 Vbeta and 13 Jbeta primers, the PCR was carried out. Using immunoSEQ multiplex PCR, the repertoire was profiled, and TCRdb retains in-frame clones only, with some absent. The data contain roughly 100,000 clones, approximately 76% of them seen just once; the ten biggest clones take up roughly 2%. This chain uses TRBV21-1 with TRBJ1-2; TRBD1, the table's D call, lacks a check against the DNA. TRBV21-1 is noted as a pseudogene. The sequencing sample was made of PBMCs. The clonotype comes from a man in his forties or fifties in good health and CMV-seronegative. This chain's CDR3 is CASSRRDRRTNYGYTF. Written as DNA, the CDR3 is TGTGCCAGCAGCCGACGCGACAGAAGAACTAACTATGGCTACACCTTC.